This T cell receptor beta chain derives from a study of CD8+ T cells in alopecia areata (dated 2018 in TCRdb). With regard to the full study: Treated patients were enrolled in an open-label pilot trial of oral tofacitinib, 5 to 10 mg twice daily, for moderate-to-severe alopecia areata. Tofacitinib was administered for 6 to 18 months, and 6 months of follow-up off drug were then conducted to assess delayed response and recurrence. For the treated patients, the SALT score, which quantifies what percentage of scalp surface area is affected, served as the measure of disease severity. High-throughput TCRbeta sequencing was used to examine T cell clonal expansion in alopecia areata in both the C3H/HeJ mouse model and human patients. In humans, TCRbeta sequencing was performed on scalp tissue and on sorted CD4+ and CD8+ peripheral blood T cells from healthy controls and from patients with patchy or totalis/universalis alopecia areata. Tofacitinib-treated patients had biopsies at baseline and at 4 and 24 weeks of treatment, with a later scalp biopsy in several patients. Scalp clonality was compared across normal scalp (n=4), patchy alopecia areata scalp (n=8), and alopecia totalis/universalis scalp (n=8). RNA was extracted with the PAXgene miRNA kit for fixed scalp, the miRNeasy kit for PBMCs, and the RNeasy kit for mouse skin. Amplification of TCRbeta CDR3 regions was done by immunoSEQ multiplex PCR using 35 Vbeta forward primers and 13 Jbeta reverse primers.

In the germline V gene, CDR1 corresponds to SQVTM and CDR2 to ANQGSEA. Reading from cysteine to phenylalanine, the CDR3 counts 12 amino acids. Of all the DNA, just the CDR3 is kept, 36 bases in frame from base 1. V is clipped by 5 bases and J by 1 base, and the sequence between their germline boundaries is 8 bases long. The receptor library was made with the immunoSEQ multiplex PCR assay. For TCR sequencing, RNA was extracted from every sample and reverse transcribed into cDNA to serve as template. First-strand cDNA was synthesized with SuperScript III using a 2:1 mix of oligo-dT and random hexamers. A synthetic immune receptor repertoire was used to gauge amplification bias, and whatever bias remained was removed computationally. The study's own analysis went as follows. Raw reads were preprocessed to remove errors, and CDR3 was defined according to IMGT conventions as the region from the conserved cysteine to phenylalanine. Clonality was computed as 1 minus the Shannon entropy, with the entropy normalized by log2 of the number of productive unique TCRs. Scalp TCRbeta sequences were cross-referenced with sorted blood CD4 and CD8 repertoires so that the CD4 or CD8 identity of scalp clones could be inferred. Entries here come from immuneACCESS through TCRdb and include only in-frame sequences with V and J called. Some clones fail to appear in such tables; in the studies checked, an unresolved V gene covers under half of the shortfall, and the cause of the remainder is unknown. V, J and clone size are taken as reported in that table, and D and trimming were inferred from the DNA itself. The sample profile shows about 250,000 clones; about three fifths of them were found once. The ten biggest clones cover about 0.93% of the sample.

Reading the label with the study, this specimen's treatment or condition is: oral pan-JAK inhibitor, 5-10 mg twice daily. Lesional scalp punch biopsies and peripheral blood were obtained from alopecia areata patients. PBMCs were isolated by density centrifugation and stained for CD3, CD4 and CD8, and CD4+ and CD8+ T cells were sorted on a FACSAria. Study-level results and caveats: Higher clonality and more expanded CD8+ clones were observed in lesional scalp than in normal scalp, particularly in alopecia totalis/universalis, a finding suggestive of antigenic drive. Because the treated cohort was small and had just a single nonresponder, larger studies are needed to establish links between baseline CD8+ expansion and response. During tofacitinib treatment, many expanded lesional clones stuck around in both scalp and blood, and this persistence may partly explain why relapse happens after treatment is stopped. Unlike mouse skin, which is dominated by gammadelta T cells, normal human skin has resident alphabeta T cells that are also sequenced, and this complicates analysis of the scalp TCR repertoire. Tofacitinib significantly lowered scalp clonality and the number of expanded CD8+ clones among the top 100 scalp clones. Shared TCR sequences between patients were less evident than in mice, which may be partly attributable to HLA diversity in the patient population.

As concerns this clone: What antigen it recognizes has not been identified. No much larger clonotype is one base removed from it; base qualities were not supplied.

This receptor was obtained from a human donor with alopecia areata. The chain uses TRBV29-1 and TRBJ1-1, with no confident D gene call. The sequenced sample was CD4+ T cells sorted from blood, obtained at approximately week 52, from a patient treated with tofacitinib. In nucleotide form, the sequence is TGCAGCGTTTTAGTCAGGAACACTGAAGCTTTCTTT. Its translation reads: CSVLVRNTEAFF.